This T cell receptor (beta chain) originates from a study of shared clonotypes between healthy human individuals (dated by TCRdb to the early 2020s). Study-level background: A couple of women and a few men aged 18 to 49 years were included in the cohort. For each donor, three plates each were used for CD4 naive and CD4 memory, two plates were used for CD8 naive, and one plate was used for CD8 memory. To estimate repertoire size and how much clonotypes are shared between individuals, the study performed deep sequencing of blood TCR repertoires from about five healthy adults. To increase sequencing depth and limit assay-specific biases, TCR repertoire library preparation and sequencing were carried out by different laboratories using diverse techniques. Leukapheresis yielded between about 0.94 and 9 billion PBMCs per donor. Paper-wide results and their limitations: Pairwise subsampling indicated that sequencing depth was expected to affect the degree of clonotype sharing among donors. Naive subsets generally had larger estimated clonotype richness than memory subsets did. Sharing across a few donors was observed for around 5% of naive CD4, less than 4% of naive CD8, 2% to 2.5% of memory CD4, and roughly 0.4% of memory CD8 clonotypes. Sampling was restricted to blood, and TCR repertoires in tissue are likely to differ from TCR repertoires in blood. Incomplete sequencing was indicated by rarefaction of sorted-subset datasets, despite the large sequencing depth. Compared with non-shared clonotypes, the clonotypes found in all four sorted-subset donors had higher generation probabilities. The genetic and exposure-history diversity represented was limited by the small number of donors.

Donors were healthy HIV-negative adults with no recently reported acute infections or vaccinations. Every donor was a Caucasian adult living in Nashville, Tennessee, USA. CD4+ T cells were enriched by magnetic negative selection, after which naive cells were positively selected on CD45RA and the negative fraction was taken as the memory subset. After blood collection by leukapheresis, PBMCs were isolated using Ficoll-Histopaque density gradient centrifugation and then cryopreserved in the vapor phase of liquid nitrogen. Analytical flow cytometry was used to check the purity and quantity of each magnetically sorted T cell population. Genomic DNA was isolated from each sorted fraction and quantified by UV absorbance on a Nanodrop 2000c. Trimming removed 2 bases from V and 2 bases from J, leaving 9 bases between the germline ends. The cysteine opens and the phenylalanine closes a CDR3 of 14 amino acids. This entry keeps only the CDR3 DNA: 42 bases, framed from base 1. CDR1 MNHEY and CDR2 SVGAGI are derived from the germline V gene.

Using the deep immunoSEQ assay, TCR CDR3 regions were amplified from genomic DNA by multiplex PCR. Genomic DNA extracted from each cell subset was distributed evenly over all wells of several immunoSEQ 96-well plates, and each plate served as one replicate. For sorted subsets, around 0.2 ug genomic DNA, equal to about 30,000 T cell genomes, was loaded into each replicate PCR. The purified libraries were quantified using a Qubit 3.0 fluorometer, sized with a Bioanalyzer 2100, and then quantified again using the KAPA Library Quantification kit. A separate single-read 150-cycle Illumina NextSeq 550 flow cell was used to sequence each immunoSEQ 96-well plate. Concerning the study's data processing: Because the immunoSEQ output included only junctional sequences and no quality scores, the filtering could not be the same as the filtering used for full-length reads. To assign V/J genes and CDR3, sequences were annotated using PyIR, a Python wrapper for IgBLAST v1.9, with IMGT germline references. Any read was removed if the V/J assignment was weak (E-value above 1e-6), the CDR3 was missing, or the read contained stop codons, out-of-frame junctions, or ambiguous translated residues. A V3J clonotype was defined by an identical inferred V gene, J gene, and CDR3 amino acid sequence. To compute the percentage overlap between repertoires, the number of shared unique clonotypes was divided by the size of the smaller repertoire. Richness of each repertoire was evaluated using RTK rarefaction, the Chao1 estimator, and Recon v2.1 estimates of unobserved clonotypes. Generation probabilities for all TCRbeta clonotypes obtained by the gDNA method from a handful of donors were computed using OLGA. The source is immuneACCESS, and TCRdb retained only in-frame sequences with V and J called. Part of the clones is not carried over; for the studies checked, unresolved V genes explain less than half of this, and the remainder is unexplained. The V and J calls and clone size were taken over from that table, and D and trimming were inferred from the DNA. The sample data list hundreds of thousands of clones, and 60% to 75% of these were observed just once. 1.5% to 2% of the sample is taken by the ten largest.

As regards this clone: What antigen it recognizes has not been identified. Within one base of it there is no much larger clone, and no base qualities were kept.

This chain joins TRBV6-5 to TRBJ1-2; TRBD1 is a possible D gene, resting on 5 matching bases. The TCR originated in a woman younger than 45 in good health. Source material: memory CD4+ T cells sorted from blood. The sample's cell subset or site label, in plain terms: CD45RA-negative fraction. Here is the DNA: TGTGCCAGCAGTTACGACAGCCGAAACTATGGCTACACCTTC. It translates to CASSYDSRNYGYTF.